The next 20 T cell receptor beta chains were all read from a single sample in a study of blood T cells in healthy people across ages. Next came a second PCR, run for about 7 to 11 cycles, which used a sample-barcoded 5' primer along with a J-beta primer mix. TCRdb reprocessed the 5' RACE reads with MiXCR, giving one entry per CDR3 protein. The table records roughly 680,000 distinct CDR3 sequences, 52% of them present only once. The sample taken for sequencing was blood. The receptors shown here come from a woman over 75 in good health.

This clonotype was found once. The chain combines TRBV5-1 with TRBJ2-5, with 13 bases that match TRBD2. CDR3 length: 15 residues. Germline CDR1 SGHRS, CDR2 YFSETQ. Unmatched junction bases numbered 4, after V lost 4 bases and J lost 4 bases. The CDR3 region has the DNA TGCGCCAGCAGCCAGGGACTAGCGGGGTCAGAGACCCAGTACTTC. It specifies CASSQGLAGSETQYF.

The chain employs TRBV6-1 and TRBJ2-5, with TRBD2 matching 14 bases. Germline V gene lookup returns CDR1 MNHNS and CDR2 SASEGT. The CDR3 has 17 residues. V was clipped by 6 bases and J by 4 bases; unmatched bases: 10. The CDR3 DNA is TGTGCCAGCAGCCTTGGACTAGCGGGGGGTGGGAGAGAGACCCAGTACTTC. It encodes CASSLGLAGGGRETQYF.

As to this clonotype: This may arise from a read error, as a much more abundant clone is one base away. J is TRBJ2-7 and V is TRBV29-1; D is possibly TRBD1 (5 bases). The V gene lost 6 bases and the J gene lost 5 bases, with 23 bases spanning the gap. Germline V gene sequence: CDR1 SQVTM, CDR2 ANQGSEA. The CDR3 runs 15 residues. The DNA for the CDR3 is TGCAGCGTCCGCAGACCAGAAACAGGATACGACGAGCAGTACTTC. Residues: CSVRRPETGYDEQYF.

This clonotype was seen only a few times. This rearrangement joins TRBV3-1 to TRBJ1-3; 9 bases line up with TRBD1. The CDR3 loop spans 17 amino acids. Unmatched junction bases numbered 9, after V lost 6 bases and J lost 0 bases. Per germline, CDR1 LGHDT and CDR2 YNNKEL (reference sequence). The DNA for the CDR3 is TGTGCCAGCAGACGGGGACAGGGACAATTCTCTGGAAACACCATATATTTT. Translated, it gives CASRRGQGQFSGNTIYF.

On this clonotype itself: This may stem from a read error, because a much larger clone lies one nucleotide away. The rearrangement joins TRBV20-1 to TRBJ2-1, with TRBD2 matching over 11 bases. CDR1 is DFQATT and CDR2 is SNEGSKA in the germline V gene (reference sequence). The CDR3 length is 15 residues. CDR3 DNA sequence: TGCAATGCAGTTGCTTCGGCTAGCGGGAGGAATGAGCAGTTCTTC. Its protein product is CNAVASASGRNEQFF.

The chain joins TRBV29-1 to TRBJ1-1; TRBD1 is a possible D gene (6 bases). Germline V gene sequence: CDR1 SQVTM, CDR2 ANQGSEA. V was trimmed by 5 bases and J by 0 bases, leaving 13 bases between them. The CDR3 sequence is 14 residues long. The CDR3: CSVRRTVMNTEAFF. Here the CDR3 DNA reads TGCAGCGTTCGGAGGACAGTTATGAACACTGAAGCTTTCTTT.

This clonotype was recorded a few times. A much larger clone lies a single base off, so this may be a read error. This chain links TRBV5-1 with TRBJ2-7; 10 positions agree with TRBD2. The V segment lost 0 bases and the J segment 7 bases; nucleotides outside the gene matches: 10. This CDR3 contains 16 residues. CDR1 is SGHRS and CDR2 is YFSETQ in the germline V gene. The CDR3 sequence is CASSLGTSGIFYEQYF. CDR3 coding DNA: TGCGCCAGCAGCTTGGGAACTAGCGGGATATTCTATGAGCAGTACTTC.

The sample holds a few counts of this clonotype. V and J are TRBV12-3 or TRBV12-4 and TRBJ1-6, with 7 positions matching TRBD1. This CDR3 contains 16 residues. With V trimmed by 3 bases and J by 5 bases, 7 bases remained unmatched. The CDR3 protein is CASSFRTGKNNSPLHF. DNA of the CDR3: TGTGCCAGCAGTTTTCGGACAGGAAAAAATAATTCACCCCTCCACTTT.

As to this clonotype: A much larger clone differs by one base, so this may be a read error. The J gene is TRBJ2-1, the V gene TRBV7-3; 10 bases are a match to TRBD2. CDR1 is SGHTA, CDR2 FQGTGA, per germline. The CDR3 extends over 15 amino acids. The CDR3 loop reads CACSSGLALRDEQFF. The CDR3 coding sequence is TGTGCCTGCAGCTCGGGACTAGCGTTAAGGGATGAGCAGTTCTTC.

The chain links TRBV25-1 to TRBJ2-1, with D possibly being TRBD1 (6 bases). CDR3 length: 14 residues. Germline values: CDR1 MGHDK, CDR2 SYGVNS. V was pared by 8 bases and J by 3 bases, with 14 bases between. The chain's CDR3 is CASLRDTGYNEQFF. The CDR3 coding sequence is TGTGCCAGCCTCCGGGACACGGGCTACAATGAGCAGTTCTTC.

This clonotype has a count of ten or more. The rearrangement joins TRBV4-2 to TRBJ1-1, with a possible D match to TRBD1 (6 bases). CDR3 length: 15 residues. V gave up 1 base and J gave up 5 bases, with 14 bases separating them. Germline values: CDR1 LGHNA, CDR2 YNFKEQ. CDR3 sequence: CASSQVGQGITEAFF. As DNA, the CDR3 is TGTGCCAGCAGCCAAGTAGGTCAGGGGATTACTGAAGCTTTCTTT.

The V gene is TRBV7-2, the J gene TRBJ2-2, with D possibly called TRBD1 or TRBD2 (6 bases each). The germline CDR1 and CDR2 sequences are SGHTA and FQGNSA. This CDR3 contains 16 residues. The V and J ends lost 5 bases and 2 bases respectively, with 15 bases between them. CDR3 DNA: TGTGCCAGCAGCACCGGTCGGGGGCTAAACACCGGGGAGCTGTTTTTT. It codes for CASSTGRGLNTGELFF. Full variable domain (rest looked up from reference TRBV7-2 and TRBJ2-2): GAGVSQSPSNKVTEKGKDVELRCDPISGHTALYWYRQSLGQGLEFLIYFQGNSAPDKSGLPSDRFSAERTGGSVSTLTIQRTQQEDSAVYLCASSTGRGLNTGELFFGEGSRLTVL.

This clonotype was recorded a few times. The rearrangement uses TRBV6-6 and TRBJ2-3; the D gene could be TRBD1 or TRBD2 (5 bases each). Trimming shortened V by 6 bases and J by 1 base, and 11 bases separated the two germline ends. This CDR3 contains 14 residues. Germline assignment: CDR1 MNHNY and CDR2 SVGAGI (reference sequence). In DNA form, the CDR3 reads TGTGCCAGCAGGACGGGACGGCGCACAGATACGCAGTATTTT. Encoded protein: CASRTGRRTDTQYF.

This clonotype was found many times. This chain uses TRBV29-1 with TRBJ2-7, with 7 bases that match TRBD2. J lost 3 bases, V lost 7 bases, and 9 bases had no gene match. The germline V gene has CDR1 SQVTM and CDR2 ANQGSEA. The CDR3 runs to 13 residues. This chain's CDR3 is CSAGRQGGYEQYF. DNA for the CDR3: TGCAGCGCCGGGAGGCAGGGCGGCTACGAGCAGTACTTC.

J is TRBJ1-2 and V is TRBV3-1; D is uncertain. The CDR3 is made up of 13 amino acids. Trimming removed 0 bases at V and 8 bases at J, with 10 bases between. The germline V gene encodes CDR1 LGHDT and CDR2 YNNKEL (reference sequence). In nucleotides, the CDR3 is TGTGCCAGCAGCCAAGATATCACGGGGGGCTACACCTTC. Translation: CASSQDITGGYTF.

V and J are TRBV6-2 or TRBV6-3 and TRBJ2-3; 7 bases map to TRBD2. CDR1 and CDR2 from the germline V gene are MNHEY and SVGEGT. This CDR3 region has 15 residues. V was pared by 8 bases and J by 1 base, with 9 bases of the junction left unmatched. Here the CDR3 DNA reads TGTGCCAGCGGAGCACCTAGCGGCCGCACAGATACGCAGTATTTT. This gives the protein CASGAPSGRTDTQYF.

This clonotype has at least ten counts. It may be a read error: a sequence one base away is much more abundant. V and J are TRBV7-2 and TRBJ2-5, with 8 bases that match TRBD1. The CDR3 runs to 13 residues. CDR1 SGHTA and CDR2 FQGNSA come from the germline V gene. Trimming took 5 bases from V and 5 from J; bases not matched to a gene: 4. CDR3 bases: TGTGCCAGCAGCGTCACAGGGGGGGAGACCCAGTACTTC. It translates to CASSVTGGETQYF.

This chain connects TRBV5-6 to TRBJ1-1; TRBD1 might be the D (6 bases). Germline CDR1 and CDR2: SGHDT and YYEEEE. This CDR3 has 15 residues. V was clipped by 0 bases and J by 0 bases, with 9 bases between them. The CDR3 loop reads CASSLAGAMNTEAFF. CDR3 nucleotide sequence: TGTGCCAGCAGCTTGGCAGGGGCGATGAACACTGAAGCTTTCTTT.

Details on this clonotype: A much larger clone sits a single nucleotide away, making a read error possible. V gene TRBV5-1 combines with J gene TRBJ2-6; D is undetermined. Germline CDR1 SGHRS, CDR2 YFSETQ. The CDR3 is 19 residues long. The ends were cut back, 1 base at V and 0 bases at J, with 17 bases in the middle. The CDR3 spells CASSLSSSNSYSGANVLTF. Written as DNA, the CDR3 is TGCGCCAGCAGCTTGTCGAGCAGTAACTCCTACTCTGGGGCCAACGTCCTGACTTTC.

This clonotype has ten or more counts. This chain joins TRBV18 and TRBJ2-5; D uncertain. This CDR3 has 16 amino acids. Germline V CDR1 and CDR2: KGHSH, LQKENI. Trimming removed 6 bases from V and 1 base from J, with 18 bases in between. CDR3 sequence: CASSTTRREFQETQYF. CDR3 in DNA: TGTGCCAGCTCCACTACTCGTAGGGAATTCCAAGAGACCCAGTACTTC.